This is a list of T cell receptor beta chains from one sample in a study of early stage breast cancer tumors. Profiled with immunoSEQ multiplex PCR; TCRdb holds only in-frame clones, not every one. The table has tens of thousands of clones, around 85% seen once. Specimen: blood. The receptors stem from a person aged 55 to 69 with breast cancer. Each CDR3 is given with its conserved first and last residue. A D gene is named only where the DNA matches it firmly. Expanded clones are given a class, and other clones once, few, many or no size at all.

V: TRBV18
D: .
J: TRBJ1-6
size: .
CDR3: CASSPASVQGRNSPLHF
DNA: TGTGCCAGCTCACCGGCTTCGGTGCAGGGCCGAAATTCACCCCTCCACTTT

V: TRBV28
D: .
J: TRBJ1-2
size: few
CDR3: CASSYSGRKGLGYTF
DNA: TGTGCCAGCAGTTACTCCGGGAGAAAGGGTTTGGGCTACACCTTC

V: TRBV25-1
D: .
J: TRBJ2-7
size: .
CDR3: CASSGRLSSYEQYF
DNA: TGTGCCAGCAGTGGGCGGTTGAGCTCCTACGAGCAGTACTTC

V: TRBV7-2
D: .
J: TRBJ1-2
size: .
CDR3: CASSLVTGSYTF
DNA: TGTGCCAGCAGCTTAGTCACAGGGTCATACACCTTC

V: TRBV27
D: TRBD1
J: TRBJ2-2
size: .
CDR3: CASSLDRGGNTGELFF
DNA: TGTGCCAGCAGTTTGGACAGGGGTGGTAACACCGGGGAGCTGTTTTTT

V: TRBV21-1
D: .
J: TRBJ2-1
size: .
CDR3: CASSKGRLPLEFF
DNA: TGTGCCAGCAGCAAGGGACGGCTACCTCTGGAGTTCTTC

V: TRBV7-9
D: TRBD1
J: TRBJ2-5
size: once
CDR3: CASSRDRRQETQYF
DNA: TGTGCCAGCAGCAGGGACAGAAGGCAAGAGACCCAGTACTTC

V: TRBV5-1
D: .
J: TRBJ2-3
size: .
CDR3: CASSRDTSTDTQYF
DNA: TGCGCCAGCAGCCGGGACACTAGCACAGATACGCAGTATTTT

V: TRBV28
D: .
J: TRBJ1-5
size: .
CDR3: CASKGGSNQPQHF
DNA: TGTGCCAGCAAGGGGGGCAGCAATCAGCCCCAGCATTTT

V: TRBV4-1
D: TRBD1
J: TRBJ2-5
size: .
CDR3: CASSAPGQGRETQYF
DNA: TGCGCCAGCAGCGCTCCGGGACAGGGGAGGGAGACCCAGTACTTC

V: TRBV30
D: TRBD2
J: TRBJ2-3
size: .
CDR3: CAWSEGPLAGAGDTQYF
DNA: TGTGCCTGGAGTGAGGGCCCCTTAGCGGGAGCGGGAGATACGCAGTATTTT

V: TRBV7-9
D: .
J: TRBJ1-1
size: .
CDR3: CASSLDGGWSGAFF
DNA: TGTGCCAGCAGCTTGGACGGCGGATGGTCGGGGGCTTTCTTT

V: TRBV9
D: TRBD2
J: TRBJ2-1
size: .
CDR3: CASSVFPGGGNEQFF
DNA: TGTGCCAGCAGCGTATTTCCCGGCGGGGGCAATGAGCAGTTCTTC

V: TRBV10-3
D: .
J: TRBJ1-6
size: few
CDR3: CAITVEWNSPLHF
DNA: TGTGCCATCACAGTGGAGTGGAATTCACCCCTCCACTTT

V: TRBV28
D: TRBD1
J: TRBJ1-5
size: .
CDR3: CASLPGGEQPQHF
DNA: TGTGCCAGCCTTCCAGGGGGCGAACAGCCCCAGCATTTT

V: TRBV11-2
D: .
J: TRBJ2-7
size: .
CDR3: CASSSTGLLAEQYF
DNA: TGTGCCAGCAGCTCGACAGGCCTCCTGGCCGAGCAGTACTTC

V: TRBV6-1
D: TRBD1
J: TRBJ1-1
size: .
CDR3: CASTADRGFTEAFF
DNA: TGTGCCAGCACTGCTGACAGGGGCTTCACTGAAGCTTTCTTT

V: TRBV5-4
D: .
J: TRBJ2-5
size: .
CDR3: CASHGQLGTQYF
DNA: TGTGCCAGCCACGGACAGCTAGGGACCCAGTACTTC

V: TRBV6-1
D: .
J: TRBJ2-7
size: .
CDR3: CASLNSQGYEQYF
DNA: TGTGCCAGCCTGAATAGCCAGGGATACGAGCAGTACTTC

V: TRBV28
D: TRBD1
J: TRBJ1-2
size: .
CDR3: CASSFPGGLGSGDYGYTF
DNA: TGTGCCAGCAGTTTCCCAGGGGGACTGGGTTCGGGGGACTATGGCTACACCTTC

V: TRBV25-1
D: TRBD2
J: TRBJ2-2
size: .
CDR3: CASRTSGAGELFF
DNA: TGTGCCAGCCGGACTAGCGGGGCCGGGGAGCTGTTTTTT

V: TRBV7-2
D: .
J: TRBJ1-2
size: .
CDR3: CASSRIGRAYGYTF
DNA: TGTGCCAGCAGCCGAATCGGACGGGCCTATGGCTACACCTTC

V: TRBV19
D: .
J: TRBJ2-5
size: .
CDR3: CASSIWGEETQYF
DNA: TGTGCCAGTAGTATATGGGGCGAAGAGACCCAGTACTTC

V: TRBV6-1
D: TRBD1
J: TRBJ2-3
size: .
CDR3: CASSDLGRGTDTQYF
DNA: TGTGCCAGCAGTGATCTTGGCAGGGGGACAGATACGCAGTATTTT

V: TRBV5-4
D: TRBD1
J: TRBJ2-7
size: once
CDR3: CASSMGQGRNEQYF
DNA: TGTGCCAGCAGCATGGGACAGGGGAGGAACGAGCAGTACTTC

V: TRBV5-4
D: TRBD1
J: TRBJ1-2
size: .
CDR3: CASSSTGVVYGYTF
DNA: TGTGCCAGCAGCTCCACAGGGGTTGTTTATGGCTACACCTTC

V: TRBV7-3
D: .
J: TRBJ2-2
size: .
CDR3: CASSLLVTGELFF
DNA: TGTGCCAGCAGCCTGCTAGTAACCGGGGAGCTGTTTTTT

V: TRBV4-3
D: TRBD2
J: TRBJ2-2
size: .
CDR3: CASSQEGGINTGELFF
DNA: TGCGCCAGCAGCCAAGAGGGGGGGATAAACACCGGGGAGCTGTTTTTT

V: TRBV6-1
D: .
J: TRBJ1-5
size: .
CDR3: CASSEWGFQPQHF
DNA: TGTGCCAGCAGTGAATGGGGATTTCAGCCCCAGCATTTT

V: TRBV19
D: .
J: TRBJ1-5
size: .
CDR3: CASSIVGDSNQPQHF
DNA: TGTGCCAGTAGTATTGTAGGGGACAGCAATCAGCCCCAGCATTTT

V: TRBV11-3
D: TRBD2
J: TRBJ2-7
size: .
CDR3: CASNLNPGTSKCEQYF
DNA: TGTGCCAGCAACCTAAATCCCGGGACTAGCAAATGCGAGCAGTACTTC

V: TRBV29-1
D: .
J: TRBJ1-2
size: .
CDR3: CSAYTGDYGYTF
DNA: TGCAGCGCGTACACGGGAGACTATGGCTACACCTTC

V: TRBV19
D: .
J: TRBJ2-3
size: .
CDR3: CASSQGIGAVDTQYF
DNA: TGTGCCAGTAGCCAGGGAATCGGTGCTGTGGATACGCAGTATTTT